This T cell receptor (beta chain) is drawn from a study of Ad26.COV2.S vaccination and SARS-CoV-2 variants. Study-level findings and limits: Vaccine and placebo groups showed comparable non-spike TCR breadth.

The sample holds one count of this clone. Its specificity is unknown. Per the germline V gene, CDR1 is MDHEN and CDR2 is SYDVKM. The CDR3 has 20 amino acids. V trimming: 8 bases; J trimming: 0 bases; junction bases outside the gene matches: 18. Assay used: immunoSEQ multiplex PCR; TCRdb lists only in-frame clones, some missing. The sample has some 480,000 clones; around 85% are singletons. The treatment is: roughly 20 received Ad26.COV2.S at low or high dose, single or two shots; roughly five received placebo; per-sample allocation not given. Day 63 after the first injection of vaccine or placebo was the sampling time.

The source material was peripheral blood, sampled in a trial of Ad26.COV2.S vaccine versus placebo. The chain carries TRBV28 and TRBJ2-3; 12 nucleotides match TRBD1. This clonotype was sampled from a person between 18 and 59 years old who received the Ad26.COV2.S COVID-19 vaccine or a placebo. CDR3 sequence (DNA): TGTGCCAGCCAGTTCTACACCGGGACAGGGGGCGCATCTAGCACAGATACGCAGTATTTT. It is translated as CASQFYTGTGGASSTDTQYF.